This T cell receptor (beta chain) originates from a study of graft-versus-host responses after intestinal transplantation. The table came from immunoSEQ multiplex PCR; TCRdb's copy has only in-frame clones and leaves some out. There are about 88,000 clones in the sample; about 94% occur only once, and 0.15% to 0.2% lies in the top ten. Note on this clone: Its antigen remains unknown.

This receptor was identified in a human donor who was the organ donor for an intestinal transplant. The material sequenced was unstimulated CD4+ T cells sorted from spleen or lymph node cells, taken before transplant.

The CDR3 DNA reads as TGTGCCAGCGGCCCACGGACAGGGATGACAGATACGCAGTATTTT. Translation gives CASGPRTGMTDTQYF. V gene TRBV9 combines with J gene TRBJ2-3; TRBD1 agrees at 8 bases. Looked up from germline, CDR1 is SGDLS and CDR2 is YYNGEE. This CDR3 has 15 residues. V shed 7 bases, J shed 3 bases, and the junction held 10 bases outside the gene matches.